This paragraph reports one T cell receptor beta chain. The entry originates in a study of T-cell memory formation after mild COVID-19. TCRdb used MiXCR to reprocess the 5' RACE reads, holding one entry per CDR3 protein. The sample gives roughly 370,000 distinct CDR3 sequences, 16% of which show up once; 20% to 25% is in the top ten. The TCR was taken from a young man who had mild COVID-19 (a few samples of this study predate the infection). Cell type and time point are not known. The sample consisted of PBMCs or a T cell subset sorted from them (not recorded which).

CDR3 sequence (DNA): TGTGCCAGTAGCCGTGGGTTGATTAATCAGCCCCAGCATTTT. Translated: CASSRGLINQPQHF. This chain connects TRBV19 to TRBJ1-5; the D is unclear. This CDR3 is 14 amino acids long. V gave up 6 bases and J gave up 4 bases, with 13 bases separating them. The germline gives CDR1 LNHDA, CDR2 SQIVND (reference sequence).